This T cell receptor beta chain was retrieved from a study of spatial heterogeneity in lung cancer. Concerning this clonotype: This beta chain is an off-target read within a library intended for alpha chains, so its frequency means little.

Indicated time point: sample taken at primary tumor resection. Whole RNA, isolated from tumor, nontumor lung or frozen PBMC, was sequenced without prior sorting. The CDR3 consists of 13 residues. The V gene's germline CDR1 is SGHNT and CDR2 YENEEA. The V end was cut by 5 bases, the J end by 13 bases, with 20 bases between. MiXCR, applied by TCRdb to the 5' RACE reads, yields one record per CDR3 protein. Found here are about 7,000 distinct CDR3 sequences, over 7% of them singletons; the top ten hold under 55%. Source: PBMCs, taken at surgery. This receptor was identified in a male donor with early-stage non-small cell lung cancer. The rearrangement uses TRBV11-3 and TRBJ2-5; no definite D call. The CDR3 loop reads CASSLVTNLALYF. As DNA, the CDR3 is TGTGCCAGCAGCCTAGTGACAAACCTTGCGCTGTACTTC. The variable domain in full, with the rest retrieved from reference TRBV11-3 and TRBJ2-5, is EAGVVQSPRYKIIEKKQPVAFWCNPISGHNTLYWYLQNLGQGPELLIRYENEEAVDDSQLPKDRFSAERLKGVDSTLKIQPAELGDSAVYLCASSLVTNLALYFGPGTRLLVL.